This entry describes one T cell receptor (beta chain). Its specificity is not known. Both about-4-week and about-12-week second-dose recipients were combined. The CDR3 loop spans 11 amino acids. Germline values: CDR1 ENHRY, CDR2 SYGVKD. The V gene lost 11 bases and the J gene lost 2 bases, with 6 bases spanning the gap. This sample was included in a study of T cell responses to AZD1222 COVID-19 vaccine. Notes on the study in general: Scientists sampled the repertoires only once the peak T cell response had passed. Baseline seropositivity characterized only a handful of AZD1222 recipients. Regions left unmutated in variants are reportedly the target of nearly half of spike-specific TCRs.

TCRdb keeps only in-frame clones here, not all; method: immunoSEQ multiplex PCR. The top ten hold 7.5% to 9% of the sample, which has 15,000 to 20,000 clones, 89% seen once. The chain recombines TRBV10-3 with TRBJ2-2; D unclear. Sequencing used peripheral blood, obtained 28 days after the second AZD1222 dose. The TCR sequence derives from an adult who received the AZD1222 COVID-19 vaccine. This chain's CDR3 is CAGSNTGELFF. CDR3 nucleotides: TGTGCCGGGTCCAACACCGGGGAGCTGTTTTTT.